This T cell receptor beta chain was observed in a study of T cell responses to AZD1222 COVID-19 vaccine. Study-wide background: Second-dose timings of about 4 or about 12 weeks were pooled.

The table came from immunoSEQ multiplex PCR; TCRdb's copy has only in-frame clones and leaves some out. Counted here are under 200,000 clones, 85% to 95% occurring once; the ten biggest clones make up approximately 1.4%. Regarding this clone: Antigen: not known.

Study-level points and caveats: Donors skewed white British and female; clonal diversity was possibly underestimated.

Germline V lookup: CDR1 SGHRS, CDR2 YFSETQ. The CDR3 spans 16 residues. Trimming removed 1 base from V and 2 bases from J; junction bases left unmatched: 6. The sequence derives from an adult in good health. V is TRBV5-1 and J is TRBJ2-5; 9 nucleotides align to TRBD1. The sequences come from peripheral blood, collected on day 0 of AZD1222 vaccination. The CDR3 nucleotides are TGCGCCAGCAGCTTGCAGGGACAGGGAGGTCAAGAGACCCAGTACTTC. As protein: CASSLQGQGGQETQYF.